The rows below give T cell receptor beta chains drawn from one sample of a study of beta chain features in type 1 diabetes. Sequencing used immunoSEQ multiplex PCR; TCRdb keeps in-frame clones, though not all of them. The data hold about 290,000 clones, with approximately 8% observed a single time. Material for sequencing was central memory CD4+ T cells from blood. The receptors here all came from a woman aged 18-29 years in good health. The CDR3 runs from the conserved cysteine through the conserved F or W. Each record gives: CDR3 protein, CDR3 DNA, D gene, J gene, clone size, V gene. D genes are given only for firm matches. Clone sizes are given selectively: once, few, many, or a class where the clone is expanded.

cdr3_aa: CATSRDLAGNQPQHF
cdr3_nt: TGTGCCACCAGCAGAGATCTGGCCGGGAATCAGCCCCAGCATTTT
d_call: -
j_call: TRBJ1-5
clone_size: few
v_call: TRBV15

cdr3_aa: CASSGRGRDSPLHF
cdr3_nt: TGTGCCAGCAGTGGAAGGGGGCGAGACTCACCCCTCCACTTT
d_call: TRBD1
j_call: TRBJ1-6
clone_size: -
v_call: TRBV10-3

cdr3_aa: CSVVSGSTDTQYF
cdr3_nt: TGCAGCGTTGTTAGCGGGAGCACAGATACGCAGTATTTT
d_call: TRBD2
j_call: TRBJ2-3
clone_size: few
v_call: TRBV29-1

cdr3_aa: CASSLVEGLSAETQYF
cdr3_nt: TGCGCCAGCAGCTTGGTGGAGGGTTTGAGCGCAGAGACCCAGTACTTC
d_call: -
j_call: TRBJ2-5
clone_size: few
v_call: TRBV5-1

cdr3_aa: CASSQKLGGNTVDTQYF
cdr3_nt: TGCGCCAGCAGCCAAAAGCTTGGGGGGAATACTGTGGATACGCAGTATTTT
d_call: -
j_call: TRBJ2-3
clone_size: few
v_call: TRBV4-1

cdr3_aa: CALGTPGRDIQYF
cdr3_nt: TGTGCCCTTGGAACCCCCGGGAGAGACATTCAGTACTTC
d_call: -
j_call: TRBJ2-4
clone_size: -
v_call: TRBV7-9

cdr3_aa: CASTPGTSGSKQFF
cdr3_nt: TGTGCCAGCACCCCCGGGACTAGCGGTAGTAAGCAGTTCTTC
d_call: TRBD2
j_call: TRBJ2-1
clone_size: many
v_call: TRBV28

cdr3_aa: CAWSVSGLAEETQYF
cdr3_nt: TGTGCCTGGAGTGTTTCCGGGCTAGCGGAAGAGACCCAGTACTTC
d_call: TRBD2
j_call: TRBJ2-5
clone_size: few
v_call: TRBV30

cdr3_aa: CASSLAVTATNEKLFF
cdr3_nt: TGCGCCAGCAGCTTGGCCGTAACGGCAACTAATGAAAAACTGTTTTTT
d_call: -
j_call: TRBJ1-4
clone_size: few
v_call: TRBV5-1

cdr3_aa: CAISGTGANTEAFF
cdr3_nt: TGTGCCATCAGCGGGACAGGGGCGAACACTGAAGCTTTCTTT
d_call: TRBD1
j_call: TRBJ1-1
clone_size: -
v_call: TRBV10-3

cdr3_aa: CASSFNRGYTEAFF
cdr3_nt: TGTGCCAGCAGTTTTAACAGGGGTTACACTGAAGCTTTCTTT
d_call: TRBD1
j_call: TRBJ1-1
clone_size: few
v_call: TRBV6-6

cdr3_aa: CASSLFAGGADADTQYF
cdr3_nt: TGCGCCAGCAGCTTGTTTGCAGGGGGCGCTGACGCAGATACGCAGTATTTT
d_call: TRBD1
j_call: TRBJ2-3
clone_size: few
v_call: TRBV5-1

cdr3_aa: CASSRGLNTEAFF
cdr3_nt: TGTGCCAGCAGCCGAGGGCTGAACACTGAAGCTTTCTTT
d_call: -
j_call: TRBJ1-1
clone_size: many
v_call: TRBV7-2

cdr3_aa: CASSFPGGTYNEQFF
cdr3_nt: TGTGCCAGCAGCTTCCCAGGGGGGACCTACAATGAGCAGTTCTTC
d_call: -
j_call: TRBJ2-1
clone_size: few
v_call: TRBV5-6

cdr3_aa: CASRKGGYNEQFF
cdr3_nt: TGTGCCAGTAGGAAGGGGGGCTACAATGAGCAGTTCTTC
d_call: -
j_call: TRBJ2-1
clone_size: few
v_call: TRBV28

cdr3_aa: CASSPDRGLNTEAFF
cdr3_nt: TGTGCCAGCTCACCGGACAGGGGTCTAAACACTGAAGCTTTCTTT
d_call: TRBD1
j_call: TRBJ1-1
clone_size: many
v_call: TRBV18

cdr3_aa: CASSFSRDTQYF
cdr3_nt: TGTGCCAGCAGCTTTAGCCGGGATACGCAGTATTTT
d_call: -
j_call: TRBJ2-3
clone_size: -
v_call: TRBV7-2

cdr3_aa: CASSPRADGPNTEAFF
cdr3_nt: TGCGCCAGCAGCCCTAGGGCGGACGGACCGAACACTGAAGCTTTCTTT
d_call: -
j_call: TRBJ1-1
clone_size: -
v_call: TRBV7-2

cdr3_aa: CAWRDTVGYTF
cdr3_nt: TGTGCCTGGAGGGACACCGTTGGCTACACCTTC
d_call: -
j_call: TRBJ1-2
clone_size: -
v_call: TRBV30

cdr3_aa: CASSQRTGRSYEQYF
cdr3_nt: TGCGCCAGCAGCCAAAGGACAGGGAGAAGCTACGAGCAGTACTTC
d_call: TRBD1
j_call: TRBJ2-7
clone_size: few
v_call: TRBV5-1

cdr3_aa: CASTLGSGKSSYEQYF
cdr3_nt: TGTGCCAGCACCCTCGGTAGCGGCAAAAGCTCCTACGAGCAGTACTTC
d_call: -
j_call: TRBJ2-7
clone_size: -
v_call: TRBV7-2

cdr3_aa: CASRIRPLSGELFF
cdr3_nt: TGTGCCAGCAGAATCCGCCCCCTCTCCGGGGAGCTGTTTTTT
d_call: -
j_call: TRBJ2-2
clone_size: many
v_call: TRBV5-6

cdr3_aa: CASGTSGRSEQFF
cdr3_nt: TGTGCCAGCGGGACTAGCGGGAGAAGTGAGCAGTTCTTC
d_call: TRBD2
j_call: TRBJ2-1
clone_size: -
v_call: TRBV2

cdr3_aa: CASSVVGGETEAFF
cdr3_nt: TGTGCCAGCAGCGTAGTGGGGGGCGAGACTGAAGCTTTCTTT
d_call: -
j_call: TRBJ1-1
clone_size: many
v_call: TRBV9

cdr3_aa: CASSLTTDRPYQPQHF
cdr3_nt: TGTGCCAGCAGCTTAACGACAGACAGGCCCTATCAGCCCCAGCATTTT
d_call: -
j_call: TRBJ1-5
clone_size: few
v_call: TRBV7-9

cdr3_aa: CSVVYNEQFF
cdr3_nt: TGCAGCGTCGTCTACAATGAGCAGTTCTTC
d_call: -
j_call: TRBJ2-1
clone_size: -
v_call: TRBV29-1

cdr3_aa: CASSPRGYNYGYTF
cdr3_nt: TGTGCCAGCAGCCCAAGAGGCTACAACTATGGCTACACCTTC
d_call: -
j_call: TRBJ1-2
clone_size: few
v_call: TRBV7-8

cdr3_aa: CASSLVRVQPNYGYTF
cdr3_nt: TGTGCCAGCAGCTTAGTCAGGGTTCAACCTAACTATGGCTACACCTTC
d_call: -
j_call: TRBJ1-2
clone_size: -
v_call: TRBV7-6

cdr3_aa: CSDAPNYGYTF
cdr3_nt: TGCAGTGATGCCCCTAACTATGGCTACACCTTC
d_call: -
j_call: TRBJ1-2
clone_size: few
v_call: TRBV20-1

cdr3_aa: CASSLARRADEQFF
cdr3_nt: TGCGCCAGCAGCTTGGCCCGACGGGCGGATGAGCAGTTCTTC
d_call: -
j_call: TRBJ2-1
clone_size: -
v_call: TRBV5-1

cdr3_aa: CASGQGIGYTF
cdr3_nt: TGTGCCTCCGGGCAGGGGATTGGCTACACCTTC
d_call: -
j_call: TRBJ1-2
clone_size: -
v_call: TRBV4-2

cdr3_aa: CASSQEIQYLRNEQFF
cdr3_nt: TGCGCCAGCAGCCAAGAGATACAGTACCTGAGGAATGAGCAGTTCTTC
d_call: -
j_call: TRBJ2-1
clone_size: -
v_call: TRBV4-3

cdr3_aa: CASSRASGIQEEQFF
cdr3_nt: TGTGCCAGCAGTCGGGCTAGCGGGATCCAAGAGGAGCAGTTCTTC
d_call: TRBD2
j_call: TRBJ2-1
clone_size: few
v_call: TRBV11-3

cdr3_aa: CASSKSSGQGVGEQFF
cdr3_nt: TGTGCCAGCAGCAAGAGCTCGGGACAGGGAGTCGGTGAGCAGTTCTTC
d_call: TRBD1
j_call: TRBJ2-1
clone_size: many
v_call: TRBV7-2

cdr3_aa: CAWSEGGSNQPQHF
cdr3_nt: TGTGCCTGGAGTGAGGGGGGTAGCAATCAGCCCCAGCATTTT
d_call: -
j_call: TRBJ1-5
clone_size: -
v_call: TRBV30

cdr3_aa: CASSLDWDQAFF
cdr3_nt: TGTGCCAGCAGCTTAGATTGGGATCAAGCTTTCTTT
d_call: -
j_call: TRBJ1-1
clone_size: -
v_call: TRBV7-2

cdr3_aa: CASSTQGASAQYF
cdr3_nt: TGTGCCAGTAGTACTCAGGGGGCCTCCGCGCAGTATTTT
d_call: TRBD1
j_call: TRBJ2-3
clone_size: many
v_call: TRBV19